Detailed here is one T cell receptor (beta chain). All donors participated as healthy donors of bone marrow. The data originate from a study of cytomegalovirus exposure and HLA in healthy donors. The PCR used 60 Vbeta and 13 Jbeta primers. The repertoire was sequenced with immunoSEQ multiplex PCR; TCRdb's copy has only in-frame clones and lacks some. The data contain 95,000 to 100,000 clones, roughly 70% of them seen just once; the ten biggest clones take up 8% to 13%. The sequenced sample was PBMCs. This TCR derives from a middle-aged man in good health and CMV-seronegative.

The CDR3 spells CASRGPNRAAFF. CDR3 DNA sequence: TGTGCCAGCAGGGGACCCAACAGGGCGGCGTTCTTC. This chain links TRBV28 with TRBJ2-1; D possibly corresponds to TRBD1 (6 bases). The V gene's germline CDR1 is MDHEN and CDR2 SYDVKM. CDR3 length: 12 amino acids. V shed 6 bases and J shed 15 bases, with 18 bases lying between them.